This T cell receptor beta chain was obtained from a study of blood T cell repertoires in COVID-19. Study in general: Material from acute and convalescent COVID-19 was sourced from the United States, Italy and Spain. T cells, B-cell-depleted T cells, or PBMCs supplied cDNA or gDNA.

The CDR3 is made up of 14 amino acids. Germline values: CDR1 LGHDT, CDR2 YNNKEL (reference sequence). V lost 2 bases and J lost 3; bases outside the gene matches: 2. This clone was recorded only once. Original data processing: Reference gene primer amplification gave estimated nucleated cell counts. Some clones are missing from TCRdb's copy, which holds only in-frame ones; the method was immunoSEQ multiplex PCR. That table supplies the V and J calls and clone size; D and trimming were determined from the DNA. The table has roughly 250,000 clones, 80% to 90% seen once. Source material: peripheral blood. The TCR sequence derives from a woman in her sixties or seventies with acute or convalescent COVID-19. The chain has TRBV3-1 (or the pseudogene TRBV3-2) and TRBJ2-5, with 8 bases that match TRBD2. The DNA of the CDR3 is TGTGCCAGCAGCCAAAGGCGGGGGGAAGAGACCCAGTACTTC. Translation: CASSQRRGEETQYF.